Below, one T cell receptor (beta chain) is given with its context. The data stem from a study of blood T cell repertoires in COVID-19. Assay used: immunoSEQ multiplex PCR; TCRdb lists only in-frame clones, some missing. The data show 77,000 or so clones, approximately 79% seen once. The CDR3 spans 14 residues. Germline CDR1 MNHNS, CDR2 SASEGT. Deletions cut 2 bases from V and 3 bases from J, with 10 bases between. The material sequenced was peripheral blood. V usage is TRBV6-1 and J usage is TRBJ1-1; D may be TRBD1 (5 bases). The origin of this receptor is a human donor with acute or convalescent COVID-19. The donor label of this sample is uncertain. The chain's CDR3 is CASSERGTDTEAFF. Written as DNA, the CDR3 is TGTGCCAGCAGTGAACGGGGGACGGACACTGAAGCTTTCTTT.